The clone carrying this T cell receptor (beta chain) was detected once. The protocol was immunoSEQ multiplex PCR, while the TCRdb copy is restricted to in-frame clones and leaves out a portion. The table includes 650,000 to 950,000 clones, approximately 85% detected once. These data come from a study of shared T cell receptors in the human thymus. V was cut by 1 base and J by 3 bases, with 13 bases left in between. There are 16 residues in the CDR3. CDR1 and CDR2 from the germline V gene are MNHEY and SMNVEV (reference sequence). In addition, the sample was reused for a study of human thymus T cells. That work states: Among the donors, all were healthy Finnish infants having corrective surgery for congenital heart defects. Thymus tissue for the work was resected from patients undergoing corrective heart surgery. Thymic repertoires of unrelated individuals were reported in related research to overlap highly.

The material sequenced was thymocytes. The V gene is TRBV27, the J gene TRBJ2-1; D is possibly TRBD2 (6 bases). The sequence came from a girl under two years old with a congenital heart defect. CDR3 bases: TGTGCCAGCAGTTTATATGCGGGGACTCACTACAATGAGCAGTTCTTC. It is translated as CASSLYAGTHYNEQFF.